This TCR beta chain was recorded in a study of tumor-infiltrating lymphocytes in primary liver carcinoma. Remarks on this clonotype: The CDR3 end shows no conserved phenylalanine or tryptophan, and so a read error is likely.

Germline values: CDR1 SGHNT, CDR2 YENEEA. The V end lost 2 bases, the J end lost 7 bases, and 17 bases lay between the germline ends. The CDR3 has 15 amino acids. Unsorted bulk tissue of roughly 18-32 mg yielded co-extracted RNA and DNA. Researchers generated TCR beta cDNA from roughly 510 ng of total RNA, relying on a constant-region primer. Construction of TCR beta libraries relied on three successive nested multiplex PCR rounds employing slightly modified ARM-PCR. TRBV1-TRBV30 forward and Cbeta reverse primers drove the first two approximately 10-cycle rounds. From the multiplex PCR reads, TCRdb called clonotypes with MiXCR, one entry per CDR3 protein. The sample has approximately 120,000 distinct CDR3 sequences; around 64% are singletons.

The clonotype comes from a woman aged 55-70 years with primary liver carcinoma and hepatitis B virus infection. This sequence joins TRBV11-3 and TRBJ2-5; TRBD1 might be the D (6 bases). Sequencing was performed on liver tumor tissue from sampling region 3. Subset reported: tumor region T3, left-lateral pole. This CDR3 is CASSLRKGVSGTQYL. Here the CDR3 DNA reads TGTGCCAGCAGCTTACGGAAGGGGGTAAGCGGGACCCAGTACTTA.